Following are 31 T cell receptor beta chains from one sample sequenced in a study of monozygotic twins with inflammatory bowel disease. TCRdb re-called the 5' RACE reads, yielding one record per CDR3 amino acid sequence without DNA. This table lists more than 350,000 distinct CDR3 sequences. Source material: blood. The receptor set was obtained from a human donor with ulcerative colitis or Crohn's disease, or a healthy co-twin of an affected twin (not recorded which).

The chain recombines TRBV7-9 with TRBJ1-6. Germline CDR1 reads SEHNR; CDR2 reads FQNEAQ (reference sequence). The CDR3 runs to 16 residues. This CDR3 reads CASSPTGATYNSPLHF.

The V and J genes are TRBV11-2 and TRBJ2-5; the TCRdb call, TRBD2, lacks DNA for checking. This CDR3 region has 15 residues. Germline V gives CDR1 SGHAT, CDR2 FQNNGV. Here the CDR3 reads CASSSRMAGSKTQYF.

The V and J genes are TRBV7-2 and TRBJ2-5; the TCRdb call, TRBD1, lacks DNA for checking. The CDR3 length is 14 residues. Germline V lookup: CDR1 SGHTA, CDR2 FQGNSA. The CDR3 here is CASSYTGGAQTQYF.

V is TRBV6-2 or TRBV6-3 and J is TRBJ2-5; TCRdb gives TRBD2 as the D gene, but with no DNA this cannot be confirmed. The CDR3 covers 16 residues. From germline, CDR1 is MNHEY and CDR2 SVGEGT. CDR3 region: CASSYPTSGSQETQYF.

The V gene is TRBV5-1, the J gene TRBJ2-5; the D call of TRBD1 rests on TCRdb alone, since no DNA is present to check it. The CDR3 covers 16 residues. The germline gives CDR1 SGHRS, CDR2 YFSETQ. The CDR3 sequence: CASSVGGQGRQETQYF.

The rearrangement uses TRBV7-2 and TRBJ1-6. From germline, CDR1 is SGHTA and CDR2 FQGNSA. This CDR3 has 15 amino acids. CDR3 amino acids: CASSLYSTNNSPLHF.

CDR3 sequence reads: CAISAGTGAVEELFF. The chain carries TRBV10-3 and TRBJ2-2; there is no DNA to check the TCRdb D call of TRBD1. CDR1 is ENHRY, CDR2 SYGVKD, per germline. The CDR3 extends over 15 amino acids.

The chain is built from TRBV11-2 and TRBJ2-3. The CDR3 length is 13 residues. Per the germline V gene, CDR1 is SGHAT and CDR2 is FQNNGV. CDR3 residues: CASSPDSSGTQYF.

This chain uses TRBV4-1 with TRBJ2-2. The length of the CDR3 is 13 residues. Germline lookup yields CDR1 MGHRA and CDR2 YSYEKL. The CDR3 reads CASSHRSAGELFF.

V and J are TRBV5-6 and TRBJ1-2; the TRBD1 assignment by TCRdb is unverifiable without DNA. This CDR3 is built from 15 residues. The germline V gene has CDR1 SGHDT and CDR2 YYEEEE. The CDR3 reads CASSFGTGTNYGYTF. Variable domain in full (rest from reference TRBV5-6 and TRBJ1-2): DAGVTQSPTHLIKTRGQQVTLRCSPKSGHDTVSWYQQALGQGPQFIFQYYEEEERQRGNFPDRFSGHQFPNYSSELNVNALLLGDSALYLCASSFGTGTNYGYTFGSGTRLTVV.

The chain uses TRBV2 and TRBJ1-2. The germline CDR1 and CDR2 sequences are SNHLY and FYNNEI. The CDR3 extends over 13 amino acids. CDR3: CASSVRPNYGYTF.

The CDR3 reads CASSTGTHGGSPLHF. V and J are TRBV19 and TRBJ1-6; the TCRdb call, TRBD1, lacks DNA for checking. This CDR3 is 15 amino acids long. CDR1 is LNHDA, CDR2 SQIVND, per germline (reference sequence).

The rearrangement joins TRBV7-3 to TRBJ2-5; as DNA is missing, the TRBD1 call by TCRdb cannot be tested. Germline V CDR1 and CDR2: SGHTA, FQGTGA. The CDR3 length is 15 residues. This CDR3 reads CASSLVGGTKETQYF.

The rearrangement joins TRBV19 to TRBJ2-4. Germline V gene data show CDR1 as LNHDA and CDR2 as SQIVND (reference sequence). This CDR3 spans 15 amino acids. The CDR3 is CASSTSEAAKNIQYF.

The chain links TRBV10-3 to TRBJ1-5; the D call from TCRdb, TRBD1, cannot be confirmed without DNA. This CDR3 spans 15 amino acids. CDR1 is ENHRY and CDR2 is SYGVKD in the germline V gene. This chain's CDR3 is CAISESFEGNQPQHF.

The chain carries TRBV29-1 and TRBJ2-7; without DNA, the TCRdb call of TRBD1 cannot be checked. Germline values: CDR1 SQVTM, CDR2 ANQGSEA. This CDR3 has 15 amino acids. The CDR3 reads CSVTIPDRDSYEQYF.

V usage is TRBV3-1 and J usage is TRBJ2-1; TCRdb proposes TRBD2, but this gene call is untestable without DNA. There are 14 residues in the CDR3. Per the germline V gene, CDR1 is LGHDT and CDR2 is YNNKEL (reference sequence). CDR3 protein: CASRVTSGGLEQFF.

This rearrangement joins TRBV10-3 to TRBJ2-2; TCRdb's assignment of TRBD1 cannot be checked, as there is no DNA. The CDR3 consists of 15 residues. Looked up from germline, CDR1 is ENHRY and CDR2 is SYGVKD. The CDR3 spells CAISREWDQGGELFF.

The CDR3 region is CASSWQEGLARETQYF. The chain links TRBV12-3 or TRBV12-4 to TRBJ2-5; no DNA is available, so the TRBD2 call from TCRdb remains unchecked. The CDR3 consists of 16 residues.

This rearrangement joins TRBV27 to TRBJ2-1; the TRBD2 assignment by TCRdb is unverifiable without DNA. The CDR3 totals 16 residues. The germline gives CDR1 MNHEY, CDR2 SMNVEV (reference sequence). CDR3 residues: CASRPTSGRGYNEQFF.

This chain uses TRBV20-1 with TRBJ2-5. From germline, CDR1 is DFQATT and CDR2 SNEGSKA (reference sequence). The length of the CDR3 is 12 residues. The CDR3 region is CSVRKEKETQYF.

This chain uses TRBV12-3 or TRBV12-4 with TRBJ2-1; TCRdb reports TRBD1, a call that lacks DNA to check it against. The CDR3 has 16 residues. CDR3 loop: CATGGQGGQGENEQFF.

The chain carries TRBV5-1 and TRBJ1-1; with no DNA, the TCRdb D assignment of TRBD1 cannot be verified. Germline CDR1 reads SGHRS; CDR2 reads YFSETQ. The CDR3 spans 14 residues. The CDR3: CASSFGQGTTEAFF.

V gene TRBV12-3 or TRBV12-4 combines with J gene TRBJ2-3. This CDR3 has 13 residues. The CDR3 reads CATGPSGADTQYF.

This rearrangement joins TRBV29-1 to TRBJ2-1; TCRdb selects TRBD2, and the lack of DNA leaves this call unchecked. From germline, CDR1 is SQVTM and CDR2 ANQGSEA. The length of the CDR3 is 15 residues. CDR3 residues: CSVDPRLGRLVSGFF.

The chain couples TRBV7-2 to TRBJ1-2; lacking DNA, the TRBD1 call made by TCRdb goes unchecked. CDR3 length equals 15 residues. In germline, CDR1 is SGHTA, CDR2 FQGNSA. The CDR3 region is CASSYPTASNYGYTF.

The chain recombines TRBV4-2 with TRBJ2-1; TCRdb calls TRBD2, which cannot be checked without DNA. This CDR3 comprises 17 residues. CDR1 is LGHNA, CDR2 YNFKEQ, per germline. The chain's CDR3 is CASSQSTSGGVYNEQFF.

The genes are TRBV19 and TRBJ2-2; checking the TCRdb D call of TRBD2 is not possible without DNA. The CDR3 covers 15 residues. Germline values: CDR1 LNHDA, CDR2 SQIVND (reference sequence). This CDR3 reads CASSIIPGVGGELFF. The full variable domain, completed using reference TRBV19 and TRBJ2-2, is DGGITQSPKYLFRKEGQNVTLSCEQNLNHDAMYWYRQDPGQGLRLIYYSQIVNDFQKGDIAEGYSVSREKKESFPLTVTSAQKNPTAFYLCASSIIPGVGGELFFGEGSRLTVL.

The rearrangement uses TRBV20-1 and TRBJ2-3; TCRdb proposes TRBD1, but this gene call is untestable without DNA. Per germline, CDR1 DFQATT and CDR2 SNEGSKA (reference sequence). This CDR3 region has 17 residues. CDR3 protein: CSARSEGQGGYTDTQYF.

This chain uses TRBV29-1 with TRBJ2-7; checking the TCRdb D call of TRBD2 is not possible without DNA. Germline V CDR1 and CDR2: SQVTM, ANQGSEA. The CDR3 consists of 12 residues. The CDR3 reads CSVESPSYEQYF.

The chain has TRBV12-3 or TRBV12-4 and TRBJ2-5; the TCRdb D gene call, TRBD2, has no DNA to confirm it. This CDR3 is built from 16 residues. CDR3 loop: CASSSPLAGGAETQYF.